This T cell receptor beta chain is drawn from a study of control samples from healthy donors and cancer patients. Germline CDR1 and CDR2: LGHDT and YNNKEL (reference sequence). V lost 0 bases to trimming and J lost 3 bases, with 12 bases between them. The CDR3 runs 16 residues. The repertoire was sequenced with immunoSEQ multiplex PCR; TCRdb's copy has only in-frame clones and lacks some. The table lists roughly 200,000 clones, about 90% of them singletons. This clone has just one count. Sequenced material: blood. The chain has TRBV3-1 (or the pseudogene TRBV3-2) and TRBJ2-4; D assignment may be TRBD1 or TRBD2 (5 bases each). This receptor was taken from a man aged 25 to 40 in good health. CDR3 sequence (DNA): TGTGCCAGCAGCCAAGACGGGGCCGGGATCAAAAACATTCAGTACTTC. It codes for CASSQDGAGIKNIQYF.